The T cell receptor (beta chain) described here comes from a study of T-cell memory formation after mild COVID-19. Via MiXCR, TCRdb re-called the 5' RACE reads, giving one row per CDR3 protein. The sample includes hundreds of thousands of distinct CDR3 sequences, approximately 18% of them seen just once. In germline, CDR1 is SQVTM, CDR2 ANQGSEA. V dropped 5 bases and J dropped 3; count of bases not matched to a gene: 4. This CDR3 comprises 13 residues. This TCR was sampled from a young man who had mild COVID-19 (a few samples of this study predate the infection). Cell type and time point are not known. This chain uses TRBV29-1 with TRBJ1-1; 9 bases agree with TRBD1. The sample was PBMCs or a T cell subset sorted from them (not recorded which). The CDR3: CSVLRDRDTEAFF. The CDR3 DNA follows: TGCAGCGTTTTACGGGACAGGGACACTGAAGCTTTCTTT.